A single sample gave rise to the 11 T cell receptor beta chains below, sequenced in a study of T cell responses to AZD1222 COVID-19 vaccine. Sequencing was performed with immunoSEQ multiplex PCR; in TCRdb, only in-frame clones are kept and a portion is missing. Of 90,000 to 150,000 clones listed, approximately 85% were seen once; the top ten hold 9.4%. The source was peripheral blood, collected on day 0 of AZD1222 vaccination. The receptors were gathered from an adult in good health.

The V call is TRBV25-1, the J call TRBJ2-1; D unresolved. V was clipped by 4 bases and J by 13 bases, with 14 bases between them. Germline V lookup: CDR1 MGHDK, CDR2 SYGVNS. The CDR3 sequence is 12 residues long. Here the CDR3 reads CASSALGKSQFF. The CDR3 DNA reads as TGTGCCAGCAGTGCCCTTGGGAAAAGCCAGTTCTTC.

The gene calls are TRBV6-2 or TRBV6-3 and TRBJ2-3; no clear D. The CDR3 contains 13 residues. The V end was cut by 0 bases, the J end by 2 bases, with 3 bases between. Germline loops: CDR1 MNHEY, CDR2 SVGEGT. The CDR3 loop reads CASSYSNTDTQYF. The CDR3 DNA sequence: TGTGCCAGCAGTTACTCCAACACAGATACGCAGTATTTT.

This chain joins TRBV19 and TRBJ2-7; the D gene could be TRBD1 or TRBD2 (5 bases each). Germline V gene sequence: CDR1 LNHDA, CDR2 SQIVND (reference sequence). V was pared by 8 bases and J by 3 bases, with 14 bases between. The CDR3 has 13 residues. The DNA of the CDR3 is TGTGCCAGTCTCCCGGGACCCGGCTACGAGCAGTACTTC. Protein sequence: CASLPGPGYEQYF.

J is TRBJ1-1 and V is TRBV4-1; TRBD1 is a possible D gene (5 bases). The CDR3 has 16 amino acids. The germline CDR1 and CDR2 sequences are MGHRA and YSYEKL. The V end lost 2 bases, the J end lost 1 base, and 14 bases lay between the germline ends. As DNA, the CDR3 is TGCGCCAGCAGCCAATACGCCAGGGTCGCGAACACTGAAGCTTTCTTT. This gives the protein CASSQYARVANTEAFF.

The count of this clone is one. This chain connects TRBV5-4 to TRBJ1-6, with 7 nucleotides matching TRBD1. The ends lost 0 bases at V and 9 bases at J; junction bases unmatched: 3. Germline V CDR1 and CDR2: SGHNT, YYREEE (reference sequence). The length of the CDR3 is 14 residues. The CDR3, as DNA: TGTGCCAGCAGCTTGGGACAGGGTGGTTCACCCCTCCACTTT. Encoded protein: CASSLGQGGSPLHF. Combining the CDR3 with reference TRBV5-4 and TRBJ1-6 gives the whole variable domain ETGVTQSPTHLIKTRGQQVTLRCSSQSGHNTVSWYQQALGQGPQFIFQYYREEENGRGNFPPRFSGLQFPNYSSELNVNALELDDSALYLCASSLGQGGSPLHFGNGTRLTVT.

The rearrangement joins TRBV24-1 to TRBJ2-1, with D possibly TRBD2 on 6 matching bases. This CDR3 has 15 residues. The ends were cut back, 9 bases at V and 0 bases at J, with 14 bases in the middle. The germline gives CDR1 KGHDR, CDR2 SFDVKD. CDR3 sequence reads: CATWLAASSYNEQFF. The CDR3 region has the DNA TGTGCCACCTGGTTAGCGGCTAGCTCCTACAATGAGCAGTTCTTC.

This clone has a handful of counts. This chain joins TRBV10-3 and TRBJ1-1; 12 nucleotides line up with TRBD1. Germline CDR1 reads ENHRY; CDR2 reads SYGVKD. The junction had 10 bases not matched to a gene; V was cut back by 8 bases and J by 0 bases. The CDR3 has 17 residues. CDR3 nucleotide sequence: TGTGCCATCGCTAACCGGGACAGGGGGCTCATGAACACTGAAGCTTTCTTT. It encodes CAIANRDRGLMNTEAFF.

The chain employs TRBV5-1 and TRBJ2-3; 7 bases fit TRBD2. Germline V lookup: CDR1 SGHRS, CDR2 YFSETQ. Trimming took 4 bases from V and 0 from J; bases not matched to a gene: 5. There are 15 residues in the CDR3. The CDR3: CASSLRELSTDTQYF. CDR3 bases: TGCGCCAGCAGCCTGCGGGAGCTGAGCACAGATACGCAGTATTTT.

The V gene is TRBV6-4, the J gene TRBJ2-3; a possible D gene is TRBD1 (6 bases). This CDR3 region has 14 residues. The germline V gene has CDR1 MRHNA and CDR2 SNTAGT. V gave up 6 bases and J gave up 4 bases, with 14 bases separating them. CDR3 residues: CASSLNGGADTQYF. The DNA for the CDR3 is TGTGCCAGCAGCCTAAATGGGGGCGCAGATACGCAGTATTTT.

CDR3 DNA sequence: TGTGCCAGCAGCCCCAGGGGGGAGACAGGGGAGACTAATGAAAAACTGTTTTTT. It is translated as CASSPRGETGETNEKLFF. This rearrangement joins TRBV9 to TRBJ1-4; TRBD1 matches 8 bases. J gave up 2 bases and V 4 bases, and 13 bases lay outside the gene matches. The CDR3 totals 18 residues. CDR1 and CDR2 from the germline V gene are SGDLS and YYNGEE.

The chain joins TRBV7-3 to TRBJ1-1, with a tentative D call TRBD1 (6 bases). Looked up from germline, CDR1 is SGHTA and CDR2 is FQGTGA. This CDR3 region has 14 residues. Trimming left V 4 bases short and J 1 base short, with 10 bases between. The CDR3: CASSSQGENTEAFF. CDR3 in DNA: TGTGCCAGCAGCTCACAGGGAGAGAACACTGAAGCTTTCTTT. The variable domain in full, with the rest retrieved from reference TRBV7-3 and TRBJ1-1, is GAGVSQTPSNKVTEKGKYVELRCDPISGHTALYWYRQSLGQGPEFLIYFQGTGAADDSGLPNDRFFAVRPEGSVSTLKIQRTERGDSAVYLCASSSQGENTEAFFGQGTRLTVV.